This T cell receptor (beta chain) was sequenced in a study of regulatory T cells in long-lasting Graves disease. CDR3 regions were amplified by Arm-PCR using iRepertoire HTBI primers to build TCR beta libraries. TCRdb analysed the multiplex PCR reads with MiXCR anew, one entry per CDR3 protein. Found here are 350,000 to 450,000 distinct CDR3 sequences, less than 25% of them singletons; the top ten hold 20% to 25%. The CDR3 loop spans 14 amino acids. The V gene lost 7 bases and the J gene lost 3 bases, with 16 bases spanning the gap. CDR1 is SNHLY and CDR2 is FYNNEI in the germline V gene. This clonotype was counted between two and nine times. This could be a read error, since a much larger clone is one nucleotide away. Stated time point: persistent/refractory GD, antithyroid drugs over 5 years with positive TRAb. From RNA extracted from PBMCs, the TCR library was made.

The receptor was isolated from a female donor with Graves disease. The source was peripheral blood mononuclear cells (PBMCs), collected when the disease was refractory, from a patient treated with antithyroid drugs. The V call is TRBV2, the J call TRBJ2-7; D is possibly TRBD2 (6 bases). CDR3 sequence: CASNSRGLFYEQYF. The CDR3 nucleotides are TGTGCCAGCAACAGTCGGGGGTTGTTCTACGAGCAGTACTTC.